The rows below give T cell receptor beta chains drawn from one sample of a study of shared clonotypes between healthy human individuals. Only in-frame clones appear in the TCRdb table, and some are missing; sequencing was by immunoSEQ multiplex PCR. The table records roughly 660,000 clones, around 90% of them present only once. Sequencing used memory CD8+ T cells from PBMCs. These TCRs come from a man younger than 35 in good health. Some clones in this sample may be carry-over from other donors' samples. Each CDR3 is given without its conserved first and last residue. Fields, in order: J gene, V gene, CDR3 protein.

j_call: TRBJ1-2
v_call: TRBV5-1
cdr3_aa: ASSSGQGGDYGYT

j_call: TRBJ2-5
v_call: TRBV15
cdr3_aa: ATSRGAGGPGETQY

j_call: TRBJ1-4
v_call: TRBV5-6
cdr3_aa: ASSLGPHPTPTNEKLF

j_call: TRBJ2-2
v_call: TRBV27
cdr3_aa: ASSSLERLSTGELF

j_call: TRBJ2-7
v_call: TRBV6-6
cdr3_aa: ASSYGLAEYEQY

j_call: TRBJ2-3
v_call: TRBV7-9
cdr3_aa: ASSTRQGGFPDTQY

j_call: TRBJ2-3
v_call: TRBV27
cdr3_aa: ASSQLAGVNTDTQY

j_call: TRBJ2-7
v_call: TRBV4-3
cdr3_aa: ASSPGTDYEQY

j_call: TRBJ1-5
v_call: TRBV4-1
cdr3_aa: ASSQEGEYSNQPQH

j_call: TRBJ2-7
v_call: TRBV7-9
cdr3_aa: ASSSLAELYEQY

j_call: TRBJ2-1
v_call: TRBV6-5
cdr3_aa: ASSYSGTMTYNEQF

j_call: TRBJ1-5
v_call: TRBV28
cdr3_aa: ASSPFPRNQPQH

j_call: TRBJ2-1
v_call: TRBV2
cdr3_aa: ASIVWNEQF

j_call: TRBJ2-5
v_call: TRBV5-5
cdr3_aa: ASSLQGKETQY

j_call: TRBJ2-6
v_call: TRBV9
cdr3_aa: ASNLGPFSGANVLT

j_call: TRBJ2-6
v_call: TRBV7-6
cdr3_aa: ASVGTGQINGANVLT

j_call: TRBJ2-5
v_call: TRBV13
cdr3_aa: ASSLVGEGTQY

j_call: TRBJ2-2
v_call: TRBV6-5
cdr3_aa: ASSYSATGELF